This TCR beta chain was documented in a study of T cells after somatic rescue of genetic block. This clone was observed once. Some clones are missing from TCRdb's copy, which holds only in-frame ones; the method was immunoSEQ multiplex PCR. The sample shows around 14,000 clones, about 70% of them seen only once. The CDR3 length is 13 residues. V lost 4 bases, J lost 9 bases, and 14 bases lay in between. The sequenced sample was peripheral blood mononuclear cells (PBMCs). The receptor's source is a boy aged 10-17 years. V is TRBV23-1 and J is TRBJ2-3; D ambiguous. TRBV23-1 is an open reading frame, and its role is uncertain. The CDR3: CASSPLTGTTQYF. The CDR3 nucleotides read TGCGCCAGCAGTCCCCTCACGGGTACGACGCAGTATTTT.